This TCR beta chain appears in the sequencing data of a study of shared clonotypes between healthy human individuals. CD45RO-negative, CCR7-selected cells formed the naive CD8 fraction, which excluded terminally differentiated effector memory CD45RA+ cells. Trimming left V 10 bases short and J 2 bases short, with 15 bases between. The germline CDR1 and CDR2 sequences are MNHEY and SMNVEV (reference sequence). This CDR3 spans 13 amino acids. A word on this clone: Its antigen is not identified.

Findings of the study overall: Clonotypes that were shared across a handful of donors made up around 5% of naive CD4 clonotypes. Naive subsets generally exceeded memory subsets in estimated richness. Donor scarcity curtailed the genetic and exposure-history diversity represented herein.

Sequencing used immunoSEQ multiplex PCR; TCRdb keeps in-frame clones, though not all of them. The sample has about 580,000 clones; 98% are singletons. This TCR was sampled from a man aged 25 to 40 in good health. J is TRBJ2-7 and V is TRBV27; D might be TRBD2 (6 bases). The sequenced material came from naive CD8+ T cells sorted from blood. The CDR3: CATGTSPAYEQYF. The CDR3 DNA follows: TGTGCCACCGGGACTTCCCCAGCCTACGAGCAGTACTTC.